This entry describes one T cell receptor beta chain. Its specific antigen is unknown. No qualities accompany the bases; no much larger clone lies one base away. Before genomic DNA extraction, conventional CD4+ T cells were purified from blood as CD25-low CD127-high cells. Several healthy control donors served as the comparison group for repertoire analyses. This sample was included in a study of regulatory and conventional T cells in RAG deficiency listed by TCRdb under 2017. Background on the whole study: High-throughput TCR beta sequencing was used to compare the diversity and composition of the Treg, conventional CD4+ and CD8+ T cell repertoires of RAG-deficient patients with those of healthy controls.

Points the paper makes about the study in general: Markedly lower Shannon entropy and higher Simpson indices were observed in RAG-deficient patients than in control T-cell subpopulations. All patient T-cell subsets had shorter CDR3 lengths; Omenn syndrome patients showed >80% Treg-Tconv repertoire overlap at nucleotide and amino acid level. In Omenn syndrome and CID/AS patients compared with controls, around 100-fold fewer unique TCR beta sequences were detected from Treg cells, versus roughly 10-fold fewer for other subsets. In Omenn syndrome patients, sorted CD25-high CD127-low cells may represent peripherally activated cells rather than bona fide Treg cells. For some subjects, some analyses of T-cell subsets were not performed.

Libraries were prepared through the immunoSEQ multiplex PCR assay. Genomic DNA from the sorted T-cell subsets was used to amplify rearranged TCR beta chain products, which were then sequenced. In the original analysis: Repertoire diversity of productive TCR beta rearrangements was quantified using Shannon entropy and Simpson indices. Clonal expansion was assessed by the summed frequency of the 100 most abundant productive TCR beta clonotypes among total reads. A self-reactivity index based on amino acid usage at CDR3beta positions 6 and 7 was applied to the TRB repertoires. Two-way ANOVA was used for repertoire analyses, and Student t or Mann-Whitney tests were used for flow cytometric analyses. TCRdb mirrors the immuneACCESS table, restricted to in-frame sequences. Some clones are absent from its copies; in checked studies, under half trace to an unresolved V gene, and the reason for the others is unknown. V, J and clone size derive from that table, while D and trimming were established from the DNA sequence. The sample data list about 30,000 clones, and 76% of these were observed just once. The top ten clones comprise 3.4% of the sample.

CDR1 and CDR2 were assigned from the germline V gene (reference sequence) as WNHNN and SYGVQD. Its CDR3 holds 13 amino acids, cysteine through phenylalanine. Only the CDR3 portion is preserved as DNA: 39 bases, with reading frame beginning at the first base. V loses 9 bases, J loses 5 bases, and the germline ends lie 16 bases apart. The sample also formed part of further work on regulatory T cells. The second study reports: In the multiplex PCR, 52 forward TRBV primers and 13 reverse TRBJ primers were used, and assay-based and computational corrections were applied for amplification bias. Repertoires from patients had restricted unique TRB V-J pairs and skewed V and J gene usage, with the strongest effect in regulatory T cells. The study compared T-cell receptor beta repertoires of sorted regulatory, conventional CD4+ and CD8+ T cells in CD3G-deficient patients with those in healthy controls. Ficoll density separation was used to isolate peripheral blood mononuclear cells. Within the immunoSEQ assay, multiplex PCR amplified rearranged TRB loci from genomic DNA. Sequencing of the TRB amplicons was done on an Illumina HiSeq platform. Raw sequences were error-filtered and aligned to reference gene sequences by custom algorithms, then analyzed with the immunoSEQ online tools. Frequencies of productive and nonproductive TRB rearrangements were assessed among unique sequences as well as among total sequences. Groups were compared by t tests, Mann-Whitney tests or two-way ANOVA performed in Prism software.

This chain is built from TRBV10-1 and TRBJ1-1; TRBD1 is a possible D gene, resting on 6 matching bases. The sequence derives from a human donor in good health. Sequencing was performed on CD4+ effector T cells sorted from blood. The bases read TGCGCCAGAGGGGGGCGTTGGATTACTGAAGCTTTCTTT. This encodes CARGGRWITEAFF.